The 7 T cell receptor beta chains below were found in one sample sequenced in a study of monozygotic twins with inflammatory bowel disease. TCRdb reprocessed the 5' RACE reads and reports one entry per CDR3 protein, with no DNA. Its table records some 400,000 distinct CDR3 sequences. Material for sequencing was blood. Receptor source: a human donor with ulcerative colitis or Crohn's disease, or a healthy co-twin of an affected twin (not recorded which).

CDR3 region: CASSLGTQGTQETQYF. The genes are TRBV7-9 and TRBJ2-5; TCRdb lists TRBD1, though no DNA is available to test this call. The CDR3 extends over 16 amino acids. The germline V gene has CDR1 SEHNR and CDR2 FQNEAQ (reference sequence).

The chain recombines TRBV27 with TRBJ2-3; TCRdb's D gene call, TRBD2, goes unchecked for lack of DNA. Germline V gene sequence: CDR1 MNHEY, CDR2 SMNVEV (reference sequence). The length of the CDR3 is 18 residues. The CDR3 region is CASKTGTSGGEGTDTQYF.

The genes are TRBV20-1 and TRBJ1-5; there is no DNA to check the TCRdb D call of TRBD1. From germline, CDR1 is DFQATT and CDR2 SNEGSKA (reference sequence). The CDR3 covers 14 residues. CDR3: CSARDGTSNQPQHF.

The CDR3: CASSLDRVGISEQYF. The chain carries TRBV5-1 and TRBJ2-7. This CDR3 is built from 15 residues. Germline V gene lookup returns CDR1 SGHRS and CDR2 YFSETQ.

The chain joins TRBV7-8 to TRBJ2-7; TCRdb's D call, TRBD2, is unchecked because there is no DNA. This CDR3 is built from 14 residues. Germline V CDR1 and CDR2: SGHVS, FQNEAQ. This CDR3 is CASSLVESLGEQYF.

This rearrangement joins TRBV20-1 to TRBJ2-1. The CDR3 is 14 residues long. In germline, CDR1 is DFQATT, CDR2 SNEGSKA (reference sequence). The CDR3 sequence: CSARRSGVSDEQFF.

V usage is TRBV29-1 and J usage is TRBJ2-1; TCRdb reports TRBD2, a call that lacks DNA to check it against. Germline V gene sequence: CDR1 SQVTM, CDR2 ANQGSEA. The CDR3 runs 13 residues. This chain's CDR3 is CSVSGRAGNEQFF.